What follows is one T cell receptor beta chain and its context. The study ran its PCR with 60 Vbeta and 13 Jbeta primers. Assay: immunoSEQ multiplex PCR; the TCRdb copy retains only in-frame clones and omits some. The sample records about 67,000 clones, approximately 67% being singletons. V lost 0 bases to trimming and J lost 9 bases, with 11 bases between them. Per the germline V gene, CDR1 is SNHLY and CDR2 is FYNNEI. The CDR3 has 13 residues. The data were obtained in a study of cytomegalovirus exposure and HLA in healthy donors. The receptor was isolated from a woman in her 30s in good health and CMV-seronegative. The sample comprised PBMCs. The genes are TRBV2 and TRBJ1-1; D gene ambiguous. The CDR3 sequence: CASSEAAPRQAFF. CDR3 nucleotides: TGTGCCAGCAGTGAAGCGGCCCCTAGGCAAGCTTTCTTT.